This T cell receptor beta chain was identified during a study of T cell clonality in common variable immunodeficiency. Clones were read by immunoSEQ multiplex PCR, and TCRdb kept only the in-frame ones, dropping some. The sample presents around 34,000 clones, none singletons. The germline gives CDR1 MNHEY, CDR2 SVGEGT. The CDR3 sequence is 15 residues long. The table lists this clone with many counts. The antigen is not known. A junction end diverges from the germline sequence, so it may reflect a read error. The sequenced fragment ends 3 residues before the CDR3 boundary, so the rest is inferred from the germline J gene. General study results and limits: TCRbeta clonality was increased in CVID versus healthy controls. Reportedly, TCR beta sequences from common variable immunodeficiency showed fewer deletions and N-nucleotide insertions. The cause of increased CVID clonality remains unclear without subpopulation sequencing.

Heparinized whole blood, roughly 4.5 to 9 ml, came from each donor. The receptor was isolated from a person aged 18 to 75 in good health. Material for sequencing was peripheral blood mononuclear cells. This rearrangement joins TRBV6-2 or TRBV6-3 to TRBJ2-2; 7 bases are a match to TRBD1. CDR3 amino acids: CASRTDRVGTRELFF. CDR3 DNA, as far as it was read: TGTGCCAGCAGAACCGACAGGGTTGGCACCAGGGAG.